These 8 T cell receptor beta chains came from one sample sequenced in a study of blood T cell repertoires in COVID-19. Sequencing was performed with immunoSEQ multiplex PCR; in TCRdb, only in-frame clones are kept and a portion is missing. The data contain tens of thousands of clones, around nine tenths of them singletons. Material: peripheral blood. The source is an older man with active or convalescent COVID-19.

The V call is TRBV27, the J call TRBJ2-5; a possible D gene is TRBD1 (5 bases). V was clipped by 4 bases and J by 2 bases, with 11 bases between them. The germline V gene has CDR1 MNHEY and CDR2 SMNVEV (reference sequence). This CDR3 is built from 14 residues. CDR3 sequence reads: CASSSTEGQETQYF. CDR3 nucleotides: TGTGCCAGCAGTTCGACAGAAGGTCAAGAGACCCAGTACTTC.

The chain combines TRBV2 with TRBJ2-7; 8 nucleotides line up with TRBD1. Looked up from germline, CDR1 is SNHLY and CDR2 is FYNNEI. J was trimmed by 5 bases and V by 10 bases; bases with no gene match: 16. The CDR3 runs to 15 residues. This chain's CDR3 is CATRLNGQGWDEQYF. DNA for the CDR3: TGTGCCACTCGCCTAAACGGACAGGGTTGGGACGAGCAGTACTTC.

This clone was recorded once. The J gene is TRBJ1-3, the V gene TRBV7-9; 8 bases agree with TRBD1. This CDR3 is built from 15 residues. Trimming cost V 5 bases and J 7 bases; bases outside gene matches: 10. From germline, CDR1 is SEHNR and CDR2 FQNEAQ (reference sequence). CDR3 nucleotides: TGTGCCAGCAGCCAAGGACAGGGCCGAGAGAACACCATATATTTT. It translates to CASSQGQGRENTIYF.

The chain is built from TRBV29-1 and TRBJ2-2, with 8 bases lining up with TRBD1. The CDR3 extends over 14 amino acids. Germline assignment: CDR1 SQVTM and CDR2 ANQGSEA. V trimming: 6 bases; J trimming: 6 bases; junction bases outside the gene matches: 9. CDR3 DNA sequence: TGCAGCGTCGACAGGGGCCAGGGGGCCGGGGAGCTGTTTTTT. Translating gives CSVDRGQGAGELFF.

V and J are TRBV7-9 and TRBJ2-7; 10 nucleotides match TRBD2. The V and J ends lost 5 bases and 3 bases, in that order; junction bases with no gene match: 13. Germline V gene sequence: CDR1 SEHNR, CDR2 FQNEAQ (reference sequence). This CDR3 spans 17 amino acids. The CDR3 sequence is CASSPASSGRDGYEQYF. The CDR3 DNA sequence: TGTGCCAGCAGCCCAGCCTCTAGCGGGAGAGACGGCTACGAGCAGTACTTC.

CDR3 residues: CAWRTPGQGYGYTF. DNA for the CDR3: TGTGCCTGGAGGACCCCGGGACAGGGTTATGGCTACACCTTC. The chain couples TRBV30 to TRBJ1-2, with 9 bases lining up with TRBD1. Germline CDR1 is GTSNPN and CDR2 is SVGIG (reference sequence). J was trimmed by 5 bases and V by 3 bases; bases with no gene match: 7. This CDR3 has 14 residues.

To note about this clone: Other DNA sequences in this specimen translate into the identical CDR3. The J gene is TRBJ1-3, the V gene TRBV10-3, with D possibly matching TRBD1 (6 bases). The CDR3 loop spans 13 amino acids. With 5 bases removed from V and 4 bases from J, the gap between germline ends came to 9 bases. Germline V lookup: CDR1 ENHRY, CDR2 SYGVKD. CDR3 DNA: TGTGCCATCAGTCCGGGACAAGGAAACACCATATATTTT. This codes for CAISPGQGNTIYF.

This clone was recorded only once. The V gene is TRBV7-9, the J gene TRBJ2-1; 9 nucleotides line up with TRBD2. This CDR3 is 16 amino acids long. The germline CDR1 and CDR2 sequences are SEHNR and FQNEAQ (reference sequence). With 4 bases clipped from V and 6 bases from J, the junction kept 10 bases outside the gene matches. The CDR3 DNA sequence: TGTGCCAGCAGCTCGAGCTTCGTAGCGGGAGTCAATGAGCAGTTCTTC. This sequence encodes CASSSSFVAGVNEQFF.